The clone carrying this TCR beta chain was recorded a few times. No antigen is known for it. The data belong to a study of naive and memory T cell subsets. Regarding the study as a whole: A clonotype means one alpha or beta sequence, not an alpha/beta pair.

An equimolar mix of two oligonucleotides served as the beta constant-region primer for TRBC1 and TRBC2. Ligated cDNA was amplified by four rounds of PCR with nested alpha and beta constant-region primers and SP2. From the UMI-ligation and nested PCR reads, TCRdb called clonotypes with MiXCR, one entry per CDR3 protein. The repertoire holds tens of thousands of distinct CDR3 sequences, with about an eighth as singletons. V gave up 6 bases and J gave up 5 bases, with 10 bases separating them. Germline lookup yields CDR1 MNHEY and CDR2 SMNVEV (reference sequence). This CDR3 comprises 13 residues. The TCR originated in a human donor in good health. The genes are TRBV27 and TRBJ1-4; D call uncertain. The specimen was central memory CD4+ T cells from blood. The CDR3 DNA is TGTGCCAGCAGGAGATCCCAGAATGAAAAACTGTTTTTT. Protein sequence: CASRRSQNEKLFF.